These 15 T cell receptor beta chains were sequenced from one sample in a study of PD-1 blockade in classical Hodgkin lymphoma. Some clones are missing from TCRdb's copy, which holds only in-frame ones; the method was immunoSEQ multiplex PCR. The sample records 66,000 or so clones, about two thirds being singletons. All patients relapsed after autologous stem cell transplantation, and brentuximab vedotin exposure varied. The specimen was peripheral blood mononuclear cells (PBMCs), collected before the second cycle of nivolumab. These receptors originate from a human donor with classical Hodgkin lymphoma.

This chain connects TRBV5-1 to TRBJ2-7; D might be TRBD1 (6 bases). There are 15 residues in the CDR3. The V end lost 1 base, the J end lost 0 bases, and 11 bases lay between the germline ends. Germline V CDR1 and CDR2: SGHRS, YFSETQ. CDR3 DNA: TGCGCCAGCAGCTTGCAGGACAGTTTCTCCTACGAGCAGTACTTC. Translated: CASSLQDSFSYEQYF.

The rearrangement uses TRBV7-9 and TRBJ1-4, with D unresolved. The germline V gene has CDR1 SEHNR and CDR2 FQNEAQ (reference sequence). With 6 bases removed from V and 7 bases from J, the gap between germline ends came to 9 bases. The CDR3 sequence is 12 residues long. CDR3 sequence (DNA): TGTGCCAGCAGTTTAATGGGTGAAAAACTGTTTTTT. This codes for CASSLMGEKLFF.

The CDR3 DNA reads as TGTGCCAGCAGTCCAAGTGGAGACAGGGTGGTAGAAGCTTTCTTT. Translation: CASSPSGDRVVEAFF. This sequence joins TRBV6-1 and TRBJ1-1; 7 bases align to TRBD1. The V gene end was trimmed by 5 bases and the J gene end by 8 bases; junction bases not matched to a gene: 14. This CDR3 has 15 residues. Germline loops: CDR1 MNHNS, CDR2 SASEGT.

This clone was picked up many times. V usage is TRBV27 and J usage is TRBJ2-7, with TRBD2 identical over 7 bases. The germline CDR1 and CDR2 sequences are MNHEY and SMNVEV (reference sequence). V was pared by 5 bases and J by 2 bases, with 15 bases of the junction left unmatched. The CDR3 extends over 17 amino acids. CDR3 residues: CASSRVTDLADAYEQYF. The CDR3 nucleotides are TGTGCCAGCAGTCGCGTGACTGACCTAGCGGACGCCTACGAGCAGTACTTC.

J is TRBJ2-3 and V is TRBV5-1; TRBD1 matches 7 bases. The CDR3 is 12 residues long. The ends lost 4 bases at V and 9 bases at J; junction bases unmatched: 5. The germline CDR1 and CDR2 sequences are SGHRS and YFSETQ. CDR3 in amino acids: CASSLTGETQYF. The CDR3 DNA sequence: TGCGCCAGCAGCCTAACAGGGGAGACGCAGTATTTT.

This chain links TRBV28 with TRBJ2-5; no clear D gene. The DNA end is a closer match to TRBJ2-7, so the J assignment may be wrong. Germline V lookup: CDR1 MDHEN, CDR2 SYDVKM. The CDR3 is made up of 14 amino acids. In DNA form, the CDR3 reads TGTGCCAGCAGTTTAGTCGCGGTAACCTACGAGCAGTACTTC. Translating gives CASSLVAVTYEQYF.

CDR3 residues: CASSWTGDTGANVLTF. The CDR3 DNA reads TGTGCCAGTAGTTGGACAGGGGACACTGGGGCCAACGTCCTGACTTTC. The chain is built from TRBV19 and TRBJ2-6, with 9 bases matching TRBD1. With V trimmed by 5 bases and J by 2 bases, 4 bases remained unmatched. Germline CDR1 reads LNHDA; CDR2 reads SQIVND (reference sequence). The CDR3 contains 16 residues.

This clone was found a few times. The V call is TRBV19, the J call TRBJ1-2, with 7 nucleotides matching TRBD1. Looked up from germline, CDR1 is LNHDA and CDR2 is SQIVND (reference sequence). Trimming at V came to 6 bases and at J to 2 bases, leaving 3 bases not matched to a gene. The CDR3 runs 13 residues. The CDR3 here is CASSPGQNYGYTF. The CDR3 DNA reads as TGTGCCAGTAGCCCGGGACAGAACTATGGCTACACCTTC. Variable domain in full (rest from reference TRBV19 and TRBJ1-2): DGGITQSPKYLFRKEGQNVTLSCEQNLNHDAMYWYRQDPGQGLRLIYYSQIVNDFQKGDIAEGYSVSREKKESFPLTVTSAQKNPTAFYLCASSPGQNYGYTFGSGTRLTVV.

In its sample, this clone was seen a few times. CDR3 sequence reads: CASSAPRRNEKLFF. In nucleotides, the CDR3 is TGTGCCAGCAGTGCCCCCCGTAGGAATGAAAAACTGTTTTTT. The V gene is TRBV6-1, the J gene TRBJ1-4; D remains unclear. The CDR3 consists of 14 residues. Germline CDR1 MNHNS, CDR2 SASEGT. With 4 bases removed from V and 5 bases from J, the gap between germline ends came to 11 bases.

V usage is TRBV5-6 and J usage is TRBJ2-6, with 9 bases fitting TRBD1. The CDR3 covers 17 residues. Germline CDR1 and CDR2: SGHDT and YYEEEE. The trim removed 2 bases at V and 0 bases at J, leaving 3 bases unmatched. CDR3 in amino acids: CASSLGTGNSGANVLTF. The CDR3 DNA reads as TGTGCCAGCAGCTTAGGGACAGGGAACTCTGGGGCCAACGTCCTGACTTTC.

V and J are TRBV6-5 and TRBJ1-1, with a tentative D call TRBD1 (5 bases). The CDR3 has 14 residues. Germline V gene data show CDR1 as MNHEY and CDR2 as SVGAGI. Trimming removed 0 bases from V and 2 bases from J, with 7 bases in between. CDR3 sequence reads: CASSYSGTNTEAFF. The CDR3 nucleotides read TGTGCCAGCAGTTACTCGGGGACCAACACTGAAGCTTTCTTT.

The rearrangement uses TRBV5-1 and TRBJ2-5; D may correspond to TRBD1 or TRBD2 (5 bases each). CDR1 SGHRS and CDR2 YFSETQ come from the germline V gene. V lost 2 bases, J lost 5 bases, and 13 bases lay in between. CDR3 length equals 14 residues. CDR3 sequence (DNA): TGCGCCAGCAGCTTTGAGGGGCGGAAGGAGACCCAGTACTTC. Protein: CASSFEGRKETQYF.

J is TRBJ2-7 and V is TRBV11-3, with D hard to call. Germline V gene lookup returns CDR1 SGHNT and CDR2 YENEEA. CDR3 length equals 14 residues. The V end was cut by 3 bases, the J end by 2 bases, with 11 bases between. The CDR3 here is CASSFPSQPYEQYF. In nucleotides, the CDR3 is TGTGCCAGCAGCTTCCCTAGTCAGCCCTACGAGCAGTACTTC. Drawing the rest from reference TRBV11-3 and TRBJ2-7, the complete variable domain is EAGVVQSPRYKIIEKKQPVAFWCNPISGHNTLYWYLQNLGQGPELLIRYENEEAVDDSQLPKDRFSAERLKGVDSTLKIQPAELGDSAVYLCASSFPSQPYEQYFGPGTRLTVT.

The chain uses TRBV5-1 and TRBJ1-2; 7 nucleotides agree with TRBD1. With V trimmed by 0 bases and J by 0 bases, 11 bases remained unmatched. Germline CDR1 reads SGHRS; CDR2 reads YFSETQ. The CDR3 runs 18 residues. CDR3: CASSLDPGQAIANYGYTF. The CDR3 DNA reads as TGCGCCAGCAGCTTGGACCCTGGACAGGCCATAGCTAACTATGGCTACACCTTC.

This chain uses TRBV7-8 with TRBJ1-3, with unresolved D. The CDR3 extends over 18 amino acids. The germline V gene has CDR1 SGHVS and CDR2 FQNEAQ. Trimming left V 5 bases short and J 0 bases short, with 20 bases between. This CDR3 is CASSIIGAVTLSGNTIYF. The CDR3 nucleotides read TGTGCCAGCAGCATAATCGGTGCAGTGACCCTCTCTGGAAACACCATATATTTT.